What follows are 25 T cell receptor beta chains derived from one specimen sequenced in a study of cytomegalovirus exposure and HLA in healthy donors. With 60 Vbeta and 13 Jbeta primers, the PCR was carried out. Profiled with immunoSEQ multiplex PCR; TCRdb holds only in-frame clones, not every one. The sample gives 55,000 to 65,000 clones, 65% to 90% of which show up once; 1.5% to 2% is in the top ten. Source material: PBMCs. The receptors were sampled from a human donor in good health.

The chain combines TRBV2 with TRBJ1-2, with D possibly being TRBD1 (5 bases). The germline V and J ends were trimmed by 9 bases and 3 bases, with 20 bases remaining between them. This CDR3 comprises 15 residues. From germline, CDR1 is SNHLY and CDR2 FYNNEI. The CDR3 DNA reads as TGTGCCAGGGGGGGGATACGGGTCTCGGACTATGGCTACACCTTC. Protein product: CARGGIRVSDYGYTF.

The sample holds one count of this clone. The V call is TRBV6-5, the J call TRBJ2-1, with D perhaps matching TRBD2 (5 bases). V was clipped by 7 bases and J by 1 base, with 8 bases between them. The CDR3 has 13 residues. Per germline, CDR1 MNHEY and CDR2 SVGAGI. The CDR3 loop reads CASNRGSYNEQFF. CDR3 DNA: TGTGCCAGCAACCGGGGTTCCTACAATGAGCAGTTCTTC.

The chain uses TRBV19 and TRBJ2-6; D call uncertain. There are 15 residues in the CDR3. The germline gives CDR1 LNHDA, CDR2 SQIVND (reference sequence). V shed 1 base and J shed 0 bases, with 4 bases lying between them. In DNA, the CDR3 is TGTGCCAGTAGTATAGGTAGCTCTGGGGCCAACGTCCTGACTTTC. Its translation is CASSIGSSGANVLTF.

In its sample, this clone was seen once. V gene TRBV7-3 combines with J gene TRBJ2-3; D may be TRBD2 (5 bases). CDR3 length: 13 amino acids. The germline V and J ends were trimmed by 5 bases and 5 bases, with 11 bases remaining between them. Germline V lookup: CDR1 SGHTA, CDR2 FQGTGA. CDR3 protein: CASSPGGGDTQYF. The CDR3 region has the DNA TGTGCCAGCAGCCCAGGAGGTGGAGATACGCAGTATTTT.

This rearrangement joins TRBV19 to TRBJ2-7; the match to TRBD1 covers 8 bases. This CDR3 region has 15 residues. Germline values: CDR1 LNHDA, CDR2 SQIVND (reference sequence). After removal of 4 bases from V and 1 base from J, the junction contained 6 bases not matched to a gene. CDR3 DNA: TGTGCCAGTAGTACCCAGGGGGCTGTATCCTACGAGCAGTACTTC. Amino acid sequence: CASSTQGAVSYEQYF.

The J gene is TRBJ1-2, the V gene TRBV6-1; tentative D call: TRBD1 (5 bases). Trimming pared 6 bases from V and 5 bases from J, leaving 16 bases between. CDR1 is MNHNS, CDR2 SASEGT, per germline. The CDR3 length is 14 residues. As DNA, the CDR3 is TGTGCCAGCAGCAGCTCTAGGGGTGGGTATGGCTACACCTTC. Its translation: CASSSSRGGYGYTF.

This rearrangement joins TRBV5-6 to TRBJ2-3, with no clear D. CDR3 length: 16 amino acids. The V gene's germline CDR1 is SGHDT and CDR2 YYEEEE. The V end lost 4 bases, the J end lost 0 bases, and 15 bases lay between the germline ends. CDR3 in amino acids: CASSPSNRRSTDTQYF. For the CDR3, the DNA is TGTGCCAGCAGCCCAAGCAACCGCAGGAGCACAGATACGCAGTATTTT.

The table lists this clone with a few counts. This rearrangement joins TRBV5-1 to TRBJ2-1; D uncertain. Germline values: CDR1 SGHRS, CDR2 YFSETQ. The CDR3 is 12 residues long. The V end was cut by 0 bases, the J end by 7 bases, with 5 bases between. The CDR3 region is CASSLDINEQFF. CDR3 DNA: TGCGCCAGCAGCTTGGATATTAATGAGCAGTTCTTC.

J is TRBJ2-7 and V is TRBV7-9, with D possibly being TRBD1 (5 bases). CDR1 SEHNR and CDR2 FQNEAQ come from the germline V gene (reference sequence). This CDR3 is 14 amino acids long. V shed 3 bases and J shed 0 bases, with 9 bases lying between them. As DNA, the CDR3 is TGTGCCAGCAGCTTGGACACCACCTCCTACGAGCAGTACTTC. This translates into CASSLDTTSYEQYF.

This rearrangement joins TRBV2 to TRBJ1-4, with D maybe TRBD1 (6 bases). Germline V gene sequence: CDR1 SNHLY, CDR2 FYNNEI. V gave up 9 bases and J gave up 8 bases, with 13 bases separating them. The length of the CDR3 is 12 residues. In DNA, the CDR3 is TGTGCCAGGAGGGGGGGTGACGAAAAACTGTTTTTT. This translates into CARRGGDEKLFF. Combining the CDR3 with reference TRBV2 and TRBJ1-4 gives the whole variable domain EPEVTQTPSHQVTQMGQEVILRCVPISNHLYFYWYRQILGQKVEFLVSFYNNEISEKSEIFDDQFSVERPDGSNFTLKIRSTKLEDSAMYFCARRGGDEKLFFGSGTQLSVL.

This rearrangement joins TRBV28 to TRBJ1-2, with D hard to call. The CDR3 spans 12 residues. Germline values: CDR1 MDHEN, CDR2 SYDVKM. Trimming cost V 5 bases and J 6 bases, with 10 bases left between them. As DNA, the CDR3 is TGTGCCAGCAGTCCGAGCGGGAATGGCTACACCTTC. This gives the protein CASSPSGNGYTF.

V is TRBV29-1 and J is TRBJ2-7; the match to TRBD1 covers 7 bases. Germline CDR1 SQVTM, CDR2 ANQGSEA. The CDR3 runs to 14 residues. Trimming at V came to 6 bases and at J to 6 bases, leaving 14 bases not matched to a gene. The CDR3 spells CSVETGNWAGEQYF. The CDR3 region has the DNA TGCAGCGTGGAGACAGGGAACTGGGCAGGCGAGCAGTACTTC.

The J gene is TRBJ1-1, the V gene TRBV5-1, with D uncertain. This CDR3 is 15 amino acids long. Germline lookup yields CDR1 SGHRS and CDR2 YFSETQ. V lost 7 bases and J 3 bases, leaving 19 bases between the germline ends. CDR3 in amino acids: CASRSQPTIYTEAFF. The CDR3 DNA reads as TGCGCCAGCCGTAGCCAACCGACCATCTACACTGAAGCTTTCTTT.

This chain links TRBV5-6 with TRBJ2-7; TRBD1 might be the D (6 bases). In germline, CDR1 is SGHDT, CDR2 YYEEEE. CDR3 length: 14 residues. V was pared by 4 bases and J by 5 bases, with 16 bases between. The CDR3 reads CASSTNREGDEQYF. The CDR3 DNA is TGTGCCAGCAGCACTAACAGGGAAGGAGACGAGCAGTACTTC.

The V gene is TRBV25-1, the J gene TRBJ2-3, with TRBD2 as a possible D gene (6 bases). Germline V gene lookup returns CDR1 MGHDK and CDR2 SYGVNS. CDR3 size: 15 residues. V lost 0 bases and J lost 0, with 7 bases in between. CDR3 amino acids: CASSEYGGSTDTQYF. The CDR3, as DNA: TGTGCCAGCAGTGAATATGGGGGGAGCACAGATACGCAGTATTTT. The whole variable domain, remainder taken from reference TRBV25-1 and TRBJ2-3, is EADIYQTPRYLVIGTGKKITLECSQTMGHDKMYWYQQDPGMELHLIHYSYGVNSTEKGDLSSESTVSRIRTEHFPLTLESARPSHTSQYLCASSEYGGSTDTQYFGPGTRLTVL.

This chain uses TRBV28 with TRBJ2-3, with a tentative D call TRBD2 (5 bases). Trimming took 5 bases from V and 4 from J, leaving 13 bases between them. The CDR3 consists of 14 residues. The germline CDR1 and CDR2 sequences are MDHEN and SYDVKM. CDR3: CASSPLTTPDTQYF. DNA of the CDR3: TGTGCCAGCAGTCCACTGACTACCCCAGATACGCAGTATTTT.

A word on this clone: Its ends do not fully match the called genes, so a read error is possible. The chain uses TRBV28 and TRBJ1-2, with D perhaps TRBD1 (6 bases). Looked up from germline, CDR1 is MDHEN and CDR2 is SYDVKM. CDR3 size: 13 residues. The DNA for the CDR3 is TGTGCCAGCAGTCCACAGACAGGCTATGGCTACATCTTC. Encoded protein: CASSPQTGYGYIF.

This rearrangement joins TRBV27 to TRBJ2-1, with 9 nucleotides matching TRBD1. Losses at the gene ends were 0 bases for V and 6 bases for J; bases not matched to a gene: 9. This CDR3 spans 17 amino acids. Germline loops: CDR1 MNHEY, CDR2 SMNVEV (reference sequence). The chain's CDR3 is CASSLSAGTGIGNEQFF. The CDR3 DNA reads as TGTGCCAGCAGTTTATCGGCCGGGACAGGGATCGGCAATGAGCAGTTCTTC.

The V gene is TRBV11-3, the J gene TRBJ1-5; 8 bases are a match to TRBD1. The junction had 11 bases not matched to a gene; V was cut back by 4 bases and J by 6 bases. Germline V CDR1 and CDR2: SGHNT, YENEEA. This CDR3 region has 16 residues. CDR3 region: CASSSQRTGRRQPQHF. Here the CDR3 DNA reads TGTGCCAGCAGCTCCCAACGGACAGGGCGTCGTCAGCCCCAGCATTTT.

The gene calls are TRBV5-1 and TRBJ2-7; 9 positions agree with TRBD1. With 2 bases clipped from V and 2 bases from J, the junction kept 5 bases outside the gene matches. The CDR3 contains 15 residues. Germline loops: CDR1 SGHRS, CDR2 YFSETQ. CDR3 sequence reads: CASSLGGTGPYEQYF. Here the CDR3 DNA reads TGCGCCAGCAGCTTAGGCGGGACAGGGCCCTACGAGCAGTACTTC. Full variable domain (rest looked up from reference TRBV5-1 and TRBJ2-7): KAGVTQTPRYLIKTRGQQVTLSCSPISGHRSVSWYQQTPGQGLQFLFEYFSETQRNKGNFPGRFSGRQFSNSRSEMNVSTLELGDSALYLCASSLGGTGPYEQYFGPGTRLTVT.

This clone turned up a few times. The chain combines TRBV7-3 with TRBJ2-4; tentative D call: TRBD1 (6 bases). The V end was cut by 9 bases, the J end by 2 bases, with 20 bases between. The CDR3 runs 16 residues. Germline CDR1 reads SGHTA; CDR2 reads FQGTGA. The CDR3 nucleotides are TGTGCCAGACCCCCCGGCCCCGACAGGTCCAAAAACATTCAGTACTTC. Its protein product is CARPPGPDRSKNIQYF.

J is TRBJ1-1 and V is TRBV6-5; D gene ambiguous. This CDR3 comprises 14 residues. V was trimmed by 4 bases and J by 0 bases, leaving 9 bases between them. The germline CDR1 and CDR2 sequences are MNHEY and SVGAGI. The CDR3 region has the DNA TGTGCCAGCAGTTCTTCAGGATTGAACACTGAAGCTTTCTTT. It yields the protein CASSSSGLNTEAFF.

This clone showed up just a few times. The chain carries TRBV7-3 and TRBJ1-3, with 9 bases matching TRBD1. The ends lost 4 bases at V and 3 bases at J; junction bases unmatched: 1. CDR1 and CDR2 from the germline V gene are SGHTA and FQGTGA. The CDR3 is 14 residues long. Written as DNA, the CDR3 is TGTGCCAGCAGCTCGACAGGGGGTGGAAACACCATATATTTT. Protein: CASSSTGGGNTIYF.

This clone was seen once. The chain links TRBV5-4 to TRBJ1-4; D remains ambiguous. The CDR3 length is 14 residues. With 4 bases removed from V and 1 base from J, the gap between germline ends came to 8 bases. CDR1 is SGHNT and CDR2 is YYREEE in the germline V gene (reference sequence). Here the CDR3 DNA reads TGTGCCAGCAGCCCTCACAGAACTAATGAAAAACTGTTTTTT. Translating gives CASSPHRTNEKLFF.

The rearrangement joins TRBV7-2 to TRBJ2-7; no firm D call. Germline CDR1 is SGHTA and CDR2 is FQGNSA. The ends were cut back, 3 bases at V and 6 bases at J, with 15 bases in the middle. The CDR3 has 14 residues. CDR3: CASSFATPPGEQYF. CDR3 in DNA: TGTGCCAGCAGCTTCGCCACCCCGCCAGGCGAGCAGTACTTC.